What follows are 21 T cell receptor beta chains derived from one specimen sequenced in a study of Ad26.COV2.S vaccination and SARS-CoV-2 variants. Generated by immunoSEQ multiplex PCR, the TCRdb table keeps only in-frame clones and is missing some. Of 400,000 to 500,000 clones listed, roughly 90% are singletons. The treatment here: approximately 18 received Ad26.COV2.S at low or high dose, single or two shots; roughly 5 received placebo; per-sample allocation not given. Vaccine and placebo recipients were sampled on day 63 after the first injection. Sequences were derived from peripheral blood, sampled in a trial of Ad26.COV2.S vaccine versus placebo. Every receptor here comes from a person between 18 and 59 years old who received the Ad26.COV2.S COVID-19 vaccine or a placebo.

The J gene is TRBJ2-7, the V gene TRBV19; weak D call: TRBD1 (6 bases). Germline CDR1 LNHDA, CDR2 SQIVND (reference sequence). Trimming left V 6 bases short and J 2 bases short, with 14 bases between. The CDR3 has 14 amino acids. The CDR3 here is CASRQQGSPYEQYF. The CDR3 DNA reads TGTGCCAGTAGGCAACAGGGATCCCCCTACGAGCAGTACTTC. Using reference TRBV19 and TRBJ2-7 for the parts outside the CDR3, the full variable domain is DGGITQSPKYLFRKEGQNVTLSCEQNLNHDAMYWYRQDPGQGLRLIYYSQIVNDFQKGDIAEGYSVSREKKESFPLTVTSAQKNPTAFYLCASRQQGSPYEQYFGPGTRLTVT.

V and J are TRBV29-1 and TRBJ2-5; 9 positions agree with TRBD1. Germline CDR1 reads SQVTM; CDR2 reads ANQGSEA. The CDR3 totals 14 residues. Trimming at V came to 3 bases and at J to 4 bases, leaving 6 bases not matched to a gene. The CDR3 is CSVDPGQGPETQYF. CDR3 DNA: TGCAGCGTTGATCCGGGACAGGGACCAGAGACCCAGTACTTC.

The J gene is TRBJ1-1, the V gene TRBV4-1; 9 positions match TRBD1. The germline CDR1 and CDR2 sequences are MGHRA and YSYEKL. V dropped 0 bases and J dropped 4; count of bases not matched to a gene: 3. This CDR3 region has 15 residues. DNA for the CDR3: TGCGCCAGCAGCCAAGATCCGACAGGGGGCACTGAAGCTTTCTTT. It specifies CASSQDPTGGTEAFF.

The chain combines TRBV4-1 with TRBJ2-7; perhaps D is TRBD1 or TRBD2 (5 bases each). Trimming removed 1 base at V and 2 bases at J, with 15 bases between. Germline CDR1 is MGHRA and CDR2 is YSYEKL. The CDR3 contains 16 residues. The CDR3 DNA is TGCGCCAGCAGCCAAGGGTTCTCCAGGGACCCCTACGAGCAGTACTTC. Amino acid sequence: CASSQGFSRDPYEQYF.

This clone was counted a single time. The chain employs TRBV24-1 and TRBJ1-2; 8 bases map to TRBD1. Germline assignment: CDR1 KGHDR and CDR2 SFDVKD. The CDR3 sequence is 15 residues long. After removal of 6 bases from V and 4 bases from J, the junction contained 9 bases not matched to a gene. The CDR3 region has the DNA TGTGCCACCAGTCCGTCCCGCGACAGGGGCTATGGCTACACCTTC. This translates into CATSPSRDRGYGYTF.

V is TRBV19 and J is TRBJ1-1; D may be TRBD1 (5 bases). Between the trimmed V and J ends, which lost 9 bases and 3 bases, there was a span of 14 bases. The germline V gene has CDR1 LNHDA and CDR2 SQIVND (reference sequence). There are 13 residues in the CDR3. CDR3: CASTPQGDTEAFF. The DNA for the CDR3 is TGTGCCAGCACTCCTCAGGGAGACACTGAAGCTTTCTTT.

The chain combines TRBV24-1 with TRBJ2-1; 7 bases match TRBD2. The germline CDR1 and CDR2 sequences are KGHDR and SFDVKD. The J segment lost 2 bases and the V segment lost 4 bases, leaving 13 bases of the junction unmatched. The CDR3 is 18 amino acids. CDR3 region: CATSDPSLAGRAYNEQFF. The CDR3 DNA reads TGTGCCACCAGTGACCCTTCCTTAGCGGGTCGAGCCTACAATGAGCAGTTCTTC.

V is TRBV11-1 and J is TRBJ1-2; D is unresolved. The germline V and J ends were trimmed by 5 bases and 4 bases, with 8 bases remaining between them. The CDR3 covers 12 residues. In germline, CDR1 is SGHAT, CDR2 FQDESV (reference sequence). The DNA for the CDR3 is TGTGCCAGCAGCATAAACAGCTATGGCTACACCTTC. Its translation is CASSINSYGYTF.

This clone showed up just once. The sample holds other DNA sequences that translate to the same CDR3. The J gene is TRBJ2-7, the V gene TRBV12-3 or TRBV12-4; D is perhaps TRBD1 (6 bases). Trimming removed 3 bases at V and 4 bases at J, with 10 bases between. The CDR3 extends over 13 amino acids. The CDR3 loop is CASSLGTGYEQYF. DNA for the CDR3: TGTGCCAGCAGTTTGGGCACAGGGTACGAGCAGTACTTC.

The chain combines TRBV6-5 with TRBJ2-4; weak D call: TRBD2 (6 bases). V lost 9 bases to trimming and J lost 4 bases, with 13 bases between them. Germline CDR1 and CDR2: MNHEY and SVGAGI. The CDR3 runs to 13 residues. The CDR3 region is CARGTRGKNIQYF. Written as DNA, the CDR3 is TGTGCCAGAGGGACTCGGGGGAAAAACATTCAGTACTTC.

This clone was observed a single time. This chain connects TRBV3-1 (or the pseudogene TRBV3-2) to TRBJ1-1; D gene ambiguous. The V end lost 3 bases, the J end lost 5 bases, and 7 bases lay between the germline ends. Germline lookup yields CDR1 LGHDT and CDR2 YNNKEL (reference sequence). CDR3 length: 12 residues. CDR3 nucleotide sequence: TGTGCCAGCAGCCAGAGCAGAACTGAAGCTTTCTTT. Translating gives CASSQSRTEAFF.

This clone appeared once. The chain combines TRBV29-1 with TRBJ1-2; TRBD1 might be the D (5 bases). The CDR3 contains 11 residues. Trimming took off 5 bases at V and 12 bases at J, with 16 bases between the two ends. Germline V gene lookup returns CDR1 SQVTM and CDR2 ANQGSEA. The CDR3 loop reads CSVPRGGADTF. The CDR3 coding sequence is TGCAGCGTTCCCCGCGGCGGGGCAGACACCTTC. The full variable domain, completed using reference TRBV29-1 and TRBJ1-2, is SAVISQKPSRDICQRGTSLTIQCQVDSQVTMMFWYRQQPGQSLTLIATANQGSEATYESGFVIDKFPISRPNLTFSTLTVSNMSPEDSSIYLCSVPRGGADTFGSGTRLTVV.

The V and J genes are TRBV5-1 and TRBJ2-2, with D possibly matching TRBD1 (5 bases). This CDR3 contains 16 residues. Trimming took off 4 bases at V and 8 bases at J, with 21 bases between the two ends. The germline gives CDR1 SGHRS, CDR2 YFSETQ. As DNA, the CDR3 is TGCGCCAGCAGCAACACACAAAAGGGGATTTGGGGGGAGCTGTTTTTT. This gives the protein CASSNTQKGIWGELFF.

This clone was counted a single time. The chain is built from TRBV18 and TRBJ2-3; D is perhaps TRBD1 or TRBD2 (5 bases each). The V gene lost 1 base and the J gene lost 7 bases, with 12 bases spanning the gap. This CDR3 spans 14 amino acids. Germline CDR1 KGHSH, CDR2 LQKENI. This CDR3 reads CASSPRPRENTQYF. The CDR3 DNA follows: TGTGCCAGCTCACCACGGCCCAGGGAGAATACGCAGTATTTT.

CDR3 region: CASSQDTQETQYF. DNA for the CDR3: TGTGCCAGCAGCCAAGACACCCAAGAGACCCAGTACTTC. The gene calls are TRBV3-1 (or the pseudogene TRBV3-2) and TRBJ2-5; D unresolved. Per germline, CDR1 LGHDT and CDR2 YNNKEL (reference sequence). The CDR3 is 13 amino acids. V lost 0 bases, J lost 1 base, and 3 bases lay in between.

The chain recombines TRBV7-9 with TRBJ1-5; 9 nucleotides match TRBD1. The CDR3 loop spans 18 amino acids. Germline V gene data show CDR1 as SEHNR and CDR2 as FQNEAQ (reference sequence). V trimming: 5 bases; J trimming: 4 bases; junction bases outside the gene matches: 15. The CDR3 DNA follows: TGTGCCAGCAGCCCAGATCTCCAGACAGGGGGAAAGAATCAGCCCCAGCATTTT. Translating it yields CASSPDLQTGGKNQPQHF.

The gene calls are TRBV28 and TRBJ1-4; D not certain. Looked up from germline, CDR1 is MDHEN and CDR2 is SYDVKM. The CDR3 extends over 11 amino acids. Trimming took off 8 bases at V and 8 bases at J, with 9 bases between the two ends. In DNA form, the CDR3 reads TGTGCCAGCGGGTGGAAAGAAAAACTGTTTTTT. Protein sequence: CASGWKEKLFF.

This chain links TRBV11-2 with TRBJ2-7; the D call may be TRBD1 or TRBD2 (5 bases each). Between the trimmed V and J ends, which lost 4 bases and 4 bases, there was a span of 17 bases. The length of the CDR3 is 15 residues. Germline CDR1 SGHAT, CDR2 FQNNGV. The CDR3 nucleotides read TGTGCCAGCAGCTCCGGTCCCGGGACCTATTACGAGCAGTACTTC. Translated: CASSSGPGTYYEQYF. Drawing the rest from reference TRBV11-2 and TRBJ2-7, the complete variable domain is EAGVAQSPRYKIIEKRQSVAFWCNPISGHATLYWYQQILGQGPKLLIQFQNNGVVDDSQLPKDRFSAERLKGVDSTLKIQPAKLEDSAVYLCASSSGPGTYYEQYFGPGTRLTVT.

The CDR3 bases are TGTGCCAGTAACCCAACTAGCGGGGGGGCCAGGGAGACCCAGTACTTC. Translated, it gives CASNPTSGGARETQYF. V is TRBV19 and J is TRBJ2-5; TRBD2 aligns across 13 bases. This CDR3 is 16 amino acids long. The trim removed 7 bases at V and 5 bases at J, leaving 10 bases unmatched. Germline-derived CDR1 and CDR2 are LNHDA and SQIVND (reference sequence).

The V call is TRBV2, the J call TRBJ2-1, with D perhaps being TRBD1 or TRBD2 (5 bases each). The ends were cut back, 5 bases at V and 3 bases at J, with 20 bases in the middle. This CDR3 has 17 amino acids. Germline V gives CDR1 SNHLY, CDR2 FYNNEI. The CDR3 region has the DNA TGTGCCAGCAGTCCCACCCGGGGCCTCTACCTCTACAATGAGCAGTTCTTC. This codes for CASSPTRGLYLYNEQFF.

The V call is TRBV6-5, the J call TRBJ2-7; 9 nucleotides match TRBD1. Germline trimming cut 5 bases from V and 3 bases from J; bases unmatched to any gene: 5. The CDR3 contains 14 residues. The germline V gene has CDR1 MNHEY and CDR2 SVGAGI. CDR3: CASSPGTGFYEQYF. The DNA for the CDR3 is TGTGCCAGCAGTCCCGGGACAGGGTTCTACGAGCAGTACTTC.